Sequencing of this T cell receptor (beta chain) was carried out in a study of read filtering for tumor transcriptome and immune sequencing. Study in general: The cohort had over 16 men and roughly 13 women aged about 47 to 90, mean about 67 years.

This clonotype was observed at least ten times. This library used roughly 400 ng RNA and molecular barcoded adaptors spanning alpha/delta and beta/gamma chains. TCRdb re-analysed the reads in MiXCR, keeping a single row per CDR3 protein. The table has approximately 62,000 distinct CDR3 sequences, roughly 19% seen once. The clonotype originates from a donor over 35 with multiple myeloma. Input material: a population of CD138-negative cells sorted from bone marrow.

The chain's CDR3 is CSAINEMRGYNEQFF. DNA of the CDR3: TGCAGTGCTATTAATGAAATGAGAGGCTACAATGAGCAGTTCTTC. The chain joins TRBV20-1 to TRBJ2-1; D remains unclear. The CDR3 is made up of 15 amino acids. The V end was cut by 4 bases, the J end by 3 bases, with 16 bases between. Germline V CDR1 and CDR2: DFQATT, SNEGSKA (reference sequence).